The T cell receptor (beta chain) under discussion was sequenced for a study of T cell changes during pregnancy in multiple sclerosis. Losses at the gene ends were 5 bases for V and 8 bases for J; bases not matched to a gene: 9. The germline CDR1 and CDR2 sequences are MNHEY and SVGAGI. This CDR3 has 15 residues. In its sample, this clone was seen once. The data were produced by immunoSEQ multiplex PCR, yet TCRdb's version contains in-frame clones alone and is incomplete. Altogether 30,000 to 40,000 clones are present, 90% to 95% being singletons, with the ten largest covering 0.6% to 0.8%. V usage is TRBV6-5 and J usage is TRBJ1-4, with TRBD1 matching over 9 bases. The receptor's source is a female donor in good health, enrolled as a control in a pregnancy study. Sequenced here: CD4+ T cells from peripheral blood mononuclear cells, sampled in the second trimester of pregnancy. The CDR3 loop is CASSPGTGTQEKLFF. The CDR3 DNA is TGTGCCAGCAGTCCCGGGACAGGGACACAAGAAAAACTGTTTTTT.